This T cell receptor (beta chain) was recorded in a study of T cell repertoires in cytomegalovirus infection. Remarks on this clonotype: A much larger clone lies a single base off, so this may be a read error.

Using its own MiXCR run on the reads, TCRdb lists one record per CDR3 protein. This table holds about 320,000 distinct CDR3 sequences, 9% to 9.5% found once. V lost 3 bases, J lost 0 bases, and 11 bases lay in between. The CDR3 is 14 amino acids. From germline, CDR1 is DFQATT and CDR2 SNEGSKA (reference sequence). This TCR derives from a human donor in good health (CMV status not recorded). Some clones in this sample may be carry-over from other donors' samples. This sequence joins TRBV20-1 and TRBJ1-1, with D possibly being TRBD1 (5 bases). Sequencing was carried out using PBMCs. CDR3 amino acids: CSASSTAMNTEAFF. In DNA, the CDR3 is TGCAGTGCTAGCTCGACAGCGATGAACACTGAAGCTTTCTTT.